One TCR beta chain is described in this entry. Its antigen is currently unknown. This sample is part of a study of a mutant IDH1 vaccine in newly diagnosed glioma. On the study more broadly: Earlier therapy was either radiotherapy, temozolomide, or both, and most got both. Study-wide results and limits: The vaccine induced immune responses, and these occurred in around 93% of patients.

Time point described: baseline, week 1 (first vaccination visit). Treatment indicated: pre-vaccination baseline after standard-of-care therapy. Libraries were prepared by immunoSEQ multiplex PCR; TCRdb keeps only in-frame clonotypes and omits some of them. In the table there are some 60,000 clones, about 91% of which are singletons. Germline CDR1 GTSNPN, CDR2 SVGIG (reference sequence). CDR3 size: 14 residues. V was shortened by 3 bases and J by 0 bases, with 12 bases between the two germline ends. This TCR was sampled from a man aged 50 to 60 with glioma. The chain uses TRBV30 and TRBJ2-7; either TRBD1 or TRBD2 may supply D (6 bases each). Sequences were derived from PBMCs, sampled from a glioma patient treated with radiotherapy, temozolomide or both. CDR3 bases: TGTGCCTGGAGAGGGGGGCAGAACTCCTACGAGCAGTACTTC. This sequence encodes CAWRGGQNSYEQYF.